What follows are 11 T cell receptor beta chains derived from one specimen sequenced in a study of T-cell memory formation after mild COVID-19. TCRdb redid the calling of the 5' RACE reads with MiXCR, one entry per CDR3 protein. Here the sample spans more than 150,000 distinct CDR3 sequences, around a tenth being singletons. The sample taken for sequencing was PBMCs or a T cell subset sorted from them (not recorded which). These receptor sequences come from a man in his late teens or twenties who had mild COVID-19 (a few samples of this study predate the infection). Cell type and time point are not known.

The CDR3 nucleotides read TGTGCCAGCAGCGCCCGACAGGGGGCGAGGGATACGCAGTATTTT. Translated, it gives CASSARQGARDTQYF. The chain couples TRBV5-6 to TRBJ2-3; 10 bases are shared with TRBD1. The CDR3 covers 15 residues. CDR1 is SGHDT, CDR2 YYEEEE, per germline. With 4 bases clipped from V and 6 bases from J, the junction kept 8 bases outside the gene matches.

V gene TRBV20-1 combines with J gene TRBJ1-6, with D unresolved. CDR1 DFQATT and CDR2 SNEGSKA come from the germline V gene (reference sequence). The V gene lost 3 bases and the J gene lost 7 bases, with 4 bases spanning the gap. The CDR3 loop spans 11 amino acids. CDR3: CSARANSPLHF. CDR3 sequence (DNA): TGCAGTGCTAGGGCCAATTCACCCCTCCACTTT.

The genes are TRBV7-2 and TRBJ1-5, with D possibly being TRBD1 (6 bases). This CDR3 has 15 amino acids. Germline CDR1 is SGHTA and CDR2 is FQGNSA. With 6 bases removed from V and 0 bases from J, the gap between germline ends came to 12 bases. CDR3 bases: TGTGCCAGCAGTTCACAGGGTTATAGCAATCAGCCCCAGCATTTT. Translated, it gives CASSSQGYSNQPQHF. Full variable domain (outside the CDR3, taken from reference TRBV7-2 and TRBJ1-5): GAGVSQSPSNKVTEKGKDVELRCDPISGHTALYWYRQSLGQGLEFLIYFQGNSAPDKSGLPSDRFSAERTGGSVSTLTIQRTQQEDSAVYLCASSSQGYSNQPQHFGDGTRLSIL.

This clonotype has just a few counts. The V call is TRBV5-1, the J call TRBJ2-7; 7 positions agree with TRBD1. The CDR3 is 13 amino acids. The V gene's germline CDR1 is SGHRS and CDR2 YFSETQ. Trimming removed 5 bases from V and 4 bases from J; junction bases left unmatched: 6. The CDR3 bases are TGCGCCAGCAGTCTAGGGGGCGGGTACGAGCAGTACTTC. This gives the protein CASSLGGGYEQYF. Based on the CDR3 plus reference TRBV5-1 and TRBJ2-7, the full variable domain is KAGVTQTPRYLIKTRGQQVTLSCSPISGHRSVSWYQQTPGQGLQFLFEYFSETQRNKGNFPGRFSGRQFSNSRSEMNVSTLELGDSALYLCASSLGGGYEQYFGPGTRLTVT.

Only a few counts were recorded for this clonotype. The rearrangement links TRBV18 to TRBJ2-1; D possibly corresponds to TRBD2 (6 bases). This CDR3 spans 16 amino acids. V shed 4 bases and J shed 0 bases, with 13 bases lying between them. From germline, CDR1 is KGHSH and CDR2 LQKENI. The CDR3 sequence: CASSRLGTGSYNEQFF. The CDR3 DNA reads TGTGCCAGCTCACGGTTGGGGACTGGCTCCTACAATGAGCAGTTCTTC.

Many counts were recorded for this clonotype. The chain combines TRBV10-3 with TRBJ2-3, with no clear D. From germline, CDR1 is ENHRY and CDR2 SYGVKD. CDR3 length: 16 residues. The V end lost 3 bases, the J end lost 6 bases, and 19 bases lay between the germline ends. This chain's CDR3 is CAISETRLVSTDTQYF. CDR3 nucleotides: TGTGCCATCAGTGAAACGAGGCTGGTTTCCACGGATACGCAGTATTTT.

V usage is TRBV5-1 and J usage is TRBJ2-5; TRBD2 matches 10 bases. The CDR3 is 17 amino acids. The trim removed 4 bases at V and 5 bases at J, leaving 14 bases unmatched. Germline-derived CDR1 and CDR2 are SGHRS and YFSETQ. The CDR3 sequence: CASSDPSGGGRRETQYF. Here the CDR3 DNA reads TGCGCCAGCAGCGATCCTAGCGGGGGAGGCCGGAGGGAGACCCAGTACTTC.

This clonotype was observed at least ten times. The rearrangement joins TRBV11-1 to TRBJ1-1, with 9 bases matching TRBD1. V was pared by 4 bases and J by 6 bases, with 9 bases of the junction left unmatched. Per germline, CDR1 SGHAT and CDR2 FQDESV (reference sequence). The CDR3 is 15 amino acids. This chain's CDR3 is CASSSQPGQGSEAFF. DNA for the CDR3: TGTGCCAGCAGCTCCCAACCGGGACAGGGATCTGAAGCTTTCTTT.

This clonotype showed up just a few times. The chain links TRBV6-6 to TRBJ1-1; D remains ambiguous. V was pared by 0 bases and J by 6 bases, with 17 bases between. This CDR3 spans 16 amino acids. Germline CDR1 is MNHNY and CDR2 is SVGAGI (reference sequence). CDR3 nucleotides: TGTGCCAGCAGTTACTCGCCAGCTGAGGCCTGGCCTGAAGCTTTCTTT. Translating it yields CASSYSPAEAWPEAFF.

This clonotype has more than one count but fewer than ten. The chain uses TRBV12-3 or TRBV12-4 and TRBJ2-5; D unclear. With 7 bases removed from V and 5 bases from J, the gap between germline ends came to 14 bases. The CDR3 covers 13 residues. The CDR3 is CASMRSGRETQYF. The CDR3 region has the DNA TGTGCCAGCATGAGGTCTGGGCGGGAGACCCAGTACTTC.

This clonotype occurred a few times. The gene calls are TRBV12-3 or TRBV12-4 and TRBJ2-4; TRBD2 agrees at 9 bases. The trim removed 8 bases at V and 8 bases at J, leaving 13 bases unmatched. This CDR3 has 15 amino acids. CDR3 DNA: TGTGCCAGCGGGGACGGACGTAGCGGGGGTGACATTCAGTACTTC. Translating gives CASGDGRSGGDIQYF.